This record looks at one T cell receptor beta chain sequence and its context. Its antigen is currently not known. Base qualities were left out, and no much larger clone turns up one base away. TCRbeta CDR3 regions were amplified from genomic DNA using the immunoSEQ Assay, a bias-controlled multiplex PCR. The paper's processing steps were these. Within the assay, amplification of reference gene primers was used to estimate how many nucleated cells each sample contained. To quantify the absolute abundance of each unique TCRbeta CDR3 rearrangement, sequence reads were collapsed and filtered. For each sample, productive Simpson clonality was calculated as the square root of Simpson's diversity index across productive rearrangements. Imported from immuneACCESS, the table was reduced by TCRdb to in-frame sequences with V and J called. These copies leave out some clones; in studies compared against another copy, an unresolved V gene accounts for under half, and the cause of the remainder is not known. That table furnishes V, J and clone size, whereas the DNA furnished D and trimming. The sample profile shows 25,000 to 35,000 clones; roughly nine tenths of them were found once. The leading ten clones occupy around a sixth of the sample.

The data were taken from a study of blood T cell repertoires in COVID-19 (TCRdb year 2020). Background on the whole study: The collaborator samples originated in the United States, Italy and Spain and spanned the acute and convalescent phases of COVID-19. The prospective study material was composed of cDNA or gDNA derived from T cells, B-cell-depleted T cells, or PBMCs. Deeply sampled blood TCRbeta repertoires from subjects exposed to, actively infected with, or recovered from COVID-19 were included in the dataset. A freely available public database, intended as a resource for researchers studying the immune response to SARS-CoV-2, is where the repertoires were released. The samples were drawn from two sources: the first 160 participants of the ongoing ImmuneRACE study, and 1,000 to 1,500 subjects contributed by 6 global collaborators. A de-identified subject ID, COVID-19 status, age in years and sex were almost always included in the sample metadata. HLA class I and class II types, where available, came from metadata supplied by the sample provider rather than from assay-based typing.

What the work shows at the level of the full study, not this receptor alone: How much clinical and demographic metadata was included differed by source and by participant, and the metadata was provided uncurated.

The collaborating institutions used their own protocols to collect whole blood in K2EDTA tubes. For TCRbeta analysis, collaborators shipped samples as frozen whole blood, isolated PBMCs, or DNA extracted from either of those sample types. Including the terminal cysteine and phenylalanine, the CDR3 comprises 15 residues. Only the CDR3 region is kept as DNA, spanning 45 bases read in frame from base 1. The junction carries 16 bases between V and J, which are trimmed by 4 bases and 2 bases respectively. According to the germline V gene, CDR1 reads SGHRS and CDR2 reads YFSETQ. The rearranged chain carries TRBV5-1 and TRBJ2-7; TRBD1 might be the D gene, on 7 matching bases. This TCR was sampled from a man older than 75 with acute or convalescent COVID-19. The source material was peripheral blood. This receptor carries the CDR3 CASSRGTVSAYEQYF. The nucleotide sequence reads TGCGCCAGCAGCCGGGGGACAGTCAGCGCCTACGAGCAGTACTTC.